This TCR beta chain was captured by sequencing in a study of vaccination and CD4 T cells after COVID-19. This clonotype was recorded a few times. Its target is unknown. As to time point: late sampling 161 to 241 days after vaccination in three convalescent patients. Treatment given: approximately nine-day PBMC culture with coronavirus spike peptide pools or control peptides (ViraFEST assay). CDR3 length equals 15 residues. Trimming took off 3 bases at V and 2 bases at J, with 11 bases between the two ends. Per the germline V gene, CDR1 is MDHEN and CDR2 is SYDVKM. Cultured CD4+ T cells had their DNA profiled by the Oncomine TCR Beta short-read assay. TCRdb analysed the PCR reads with MiXCR anew, one entry per CDR3 protein. The sample records tens of thousands of distinct CDR3 sequences, more than 25% being singletons.

The clonotype originates from a human donor who had recovered from COVID-19. Sequenced here: CD4+ T cells from blood, cultured in vitro, sampled about 7 months after SARS-CoV-2 vaccination. The chain links TRBV28 to TRBJ1-5; D is undetermined. Written as DNA, the CDR3 is TGTGCCAGCAGTTTCGCCCGGGCGGGCAATCAGCCCCAGCATTTT. Encoded protein: CASSFARAGNQPQHF.